The clone carrying this T cell receptor beta chain has only a few counts. Its antigen remains unidentified. The record originates from a study of blood T cell dynamics during melanoma immunotherapy. As for the study in general: Metastatic melanoma patients received first-line pembrolizumab or nivolumab plus ipilimumab. Study results and caveats: It remained unknown if the driving T cell clones were melanoma-specific.

This CDR3 is built from 13 residues. Trimming left V 4 bases short and J 2 bases short, with 9 bases between. Germline V CDR1 and CDR2: MGHRA, YSYEKL. The table came from immunoSEQ multiplex PCR; TCRdb's copy has only in-frame clones and leaves some out. The sample shows fewer than 25,000 clones, around nine tenths of them seen only once. Time point of the sample: pre-treatment baseline. Samples come from before therapy and from week 3 after the first blockade cycle. At 12 weeks after first infusion, RECIST 1.1 defined response for most patients. This specimen was blood, taken from a patient treated with checkpoint blockade. The clonotype was recovered from a human donor with melanoma. The genes are TRBV4-1 and TRBJ2-7; the D gene is possibly TRBD2 (5 bases). CDR3 region: CASSPRATYEQYF. CDR3 sequence (DNA): TGCGCCAGCAGCCCGAGGGCTACCTACGAGCAGTACTTC.